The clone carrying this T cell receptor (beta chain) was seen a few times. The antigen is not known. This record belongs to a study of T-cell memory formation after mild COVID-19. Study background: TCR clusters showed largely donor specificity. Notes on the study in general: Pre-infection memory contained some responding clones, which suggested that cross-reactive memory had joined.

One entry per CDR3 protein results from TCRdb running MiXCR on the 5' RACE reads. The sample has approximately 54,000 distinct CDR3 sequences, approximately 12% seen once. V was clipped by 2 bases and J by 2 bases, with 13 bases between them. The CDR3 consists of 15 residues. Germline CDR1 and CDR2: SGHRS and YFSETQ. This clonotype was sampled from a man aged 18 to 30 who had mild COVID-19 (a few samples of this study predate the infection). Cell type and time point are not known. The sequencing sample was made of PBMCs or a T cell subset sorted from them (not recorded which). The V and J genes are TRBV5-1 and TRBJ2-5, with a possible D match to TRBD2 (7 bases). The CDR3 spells CASSLRGAVQETQYF. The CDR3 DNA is TGCGCCAGCAGCTTACGGGGGGCGGTACAAGAGACCCAGTACTTC. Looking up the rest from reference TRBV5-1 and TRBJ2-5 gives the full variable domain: KAGVTQTPRYLIKTRGQQVTLSCSPISGHRSVSWYQQTPGQGLQFLFEYFSETQRNKGNFPGRFSGRQFSNSRSEMNVSTLELGDSALYLCASSLRGAVQETQYFGPGTRLLVL.